This T cell receptor beta chain comes out of a study of early T cells in non-severe SARS-CoV-2 infection. The table lists this clonotype with many counts. TCRdb passed the 5' RACE reads through MiXCR, listing each CDR3 protein once. The sample lists some 48,000 distinct CDR3 sequences, about 4% seen once, with 5.5% to 6.5% in the top ten. The V end was cut by 1 base, the J end by 0 bases, with 1 base between. Per germline, CDR1 SEHNR and CDR2 FQNEAQ (reference sequence). This CDR3 contains 13 residues. This chain joins TRBV7-9 and TRBJ1-3; D is uncertain. This TCR derives from an adult who was a healthcare worker with PCR-confirmed SARS-CoV-2 infection or an uninfected control (not recorded which). The sample consisted of whole blood. CDR3 protein: CASSLGSGNTIYF. CDR3 nucleotide sequence: TGTGCCAGCAGCTTAGGCTCTGGAAACACCATATATTTT.